The clone carrying this T cell receptor (beta chain) was counted at least ten times. The data are from a study of Graves' ophthalmopathy and Graves' hyperthyroidism. Study in general: Prior to any treatment, peripheral blood was collected at the time of initial diagnosis.

The study recruited hyperthyroidism patients aged 18 to 65 who were newly diagnosed, under 2 months' duration. Ineligible for inclusion were patients with other autoimmune diseases, uncontrolled infections, pregnancy or lactation. Sampling over 8 ml of fresh peripheral blood provided the PBMCs. The authors amplified TCR beta CDR3 regions from RNA transcripts. HTBI primers were used in a first-round RT-PCR, which preceded a second-round multiplex PCR. MiXCR, applied by TCRdb to the multiplex PCR reads, yields one record per CDR3 protein. This table has 600,000 to 650,000 distinct CDR3 sequences, about a fifth appearing once. CDR3 length: 13 residues. V was trimmed by 3 bases and J by 9 bases, leaving 12 bases between them. Germline assignment: CDR1 LNHDA and CDR2 SQIVND (reference sequence).

Specimen: peripheral blood. J is TRBJ1-5 and V is TRBV19, with a weak D call TRBD1 (6 bases). This sequence was found in a woman younger than 35 with stable Graves' hyperthyroidism. Some clones in this sample may be carry-over from other donors' samples. The CDR3 DNA reads as TGTGCCAGTAGTATTGGGGGGCGGTGGCCCCAGCATTTT. This translates into CASSIGGRWPQHF.